This T cell receptor (beta chain) was captured in a study of T cell repertoires in cytomegalovirus infection. Across the study: Recently described HLA-C-restricted plus well-studied HLA-B-restricted CMV epitopes were used. Evidence of both CMV infection and a matching HLA type came from public TCR beta signatures.

Each CDR3 protein gets one entry after TCRdb re-called the reads with MiXCR. Of 550,000 to 700,000 distinct CDR3 sequences listed, over 35% are singletons. The CDR3 loop spans 15 amino acids. Germline V lookup: CDR1 MGHDK, CDR2 SYGVNS. V lost 1 base to trimming and J lost 7 bases; unmatched junction nucleotides: 6. Study-level findings and limits: Dominant in the ex vivo response were TCR beta clonotypes restricted by HLA-C and specific for CMV.

In the case of this clonotype: Antigen unknown.

This chain uses TRBV25-1 with TRBJ2-2; 7 bases are shared with TRBD1. The sequence was collected from a human donor in good health (CMV status not recorded). Some clones in this sample may be carry-over from other donors' samples. This specimen was cultured PBMCs, taken from culture after CMV antigen stimulation. In DNA, the CDR3 is TGTGCCAGCAGTGAATTTGCAGGGGGTATCGGGGAGCTGTTTTTT. The encoded protein is CASSEFAGGIGELFF.